A selection of T cell receptor beta chains follows, all from one sample in a study of neurological immune-mediated disorders. MiXCR was run by TCRdb on the 5' RACE reads, yielding one entry per CDR3 protein. The sample contains about 78,000 distinct CDR3 sequences, 4.5% to 6.5% of which appear only once. The source material was PBMCs. Receptor source: a woman aged 25-40 years with multiple sclerosis. Both conserved end residues are part of each CDR3. The D gene is left open where the match is weak. Not every row has a clone size; where given, it reads once, few, many or a size class.

many,NA,TRBJ2-7,TRBV20-1,TGCAGTGCTCGACTCCAGGGAACCTACGAGCAGTACTTC,CSARLQGTYEQYF
NA,TRBD1,TRBJ2-7,TRBV20-1,TGCAGTGCTGACAGGGTATACGAGCAGTACTTC,CSADRVYEQYF
many,NA,TRBJ2-2,TRBV5-1,TGCGCCAGCAGCTTGGTCGGAGAAGGGGCCGGGGAGCTGTTTTTT,CASSLVGEGAGELFF
many,NA,TRBJ1-2,TRBV6-1,TGTGCCAGCAGTGTCGACAGATCGACTGGCTACACCTTC,CASSVDRSTGYTF
many,TRBD2,TRBJ2-3,TRBV5-1,TGCGCCAGCAGCTTGCAAGCGGGAGGAACAGATACGCAGTATTTT,CASSLQAGGTDTQYF
many,TRBD1,TRBJ2-5,TRBV12-3/TRBV12-4,TGTGCCAGCAGTTTACGGAGACAGGGCCAAGAGACCCAGTACTTC,CASSLRRQGQETQYF
NA,NA,TRBJ1-2,TRBV15,TGTACCACCAGCAGAGATTGGGGCGACTATGGCTACACCTTC,CTTSRDWGDYGYTF
NA,TRBD1,TRBJ1-1,TRBV28,TGTGCCAGCAGTGAGCCAGCGCCGGGACAGGGAGGTTCTGAAGCTTTCTTT,CASSEPAPGQGGSEAFF
NA,NA,TRBJ1-1,TRBV5-1,TGCGCCAGCACCAAGGACACTGAAGCTTTCTTT,CASTKDTEAFF
many,NA,TRBJ1-2,TRBV12-3/TRBV12-4,TGTGCCAGCAGTCACCTAGACAGGCCGGGTGGCTACACCTTC,CASSHLDRPGGYTF
many,NA,TRBJ2-7,TRBV5-1,TGCGCCAGCAGCTTGGGGAGATACGAGCAGTACTTC,CASSLGRYEQYF
many,NA,TRBJ1-6,TRBV20-1,TGCAGTGCTAGAGATAGGTCCTATAATTCACCCCTCCACTTT,CSARDRSYNSPLHF
many,TRBD1,TRBJ2-5,TRBV5-1,TGCGCCAGCAGCACGGGACAGGCAGCCCCAGAGACCCAGTACTTC,CASSTGQAAPETQYF
NA,NA,TRBJ2-1,TRBV20-1,TGCAGTGCTAGTCGGTCCTTCCCCAGGTCCTACAATGAGCAGTTCTTC,CSASRSFPRSYNEQFF
many,TRBD1,TRBJ2-2,TRBV5-1,TGCGCCAGCAGCAAGGGACAGGGGGCGAACGGGGAGCTGTTTTTT,CASSKGQGANGELFF
many,TRBD2,TRBJ2-3,TRBV7-8,TGTGCCAGCACCCTAAGCGGCGGGACTATCACAGATACGCAGTATTTT,CASTLSGGTITDTQYF
many,NA,TRBJ2-2,TRBV28,TGTGCCAGCAGTTCATCGAGGGACACCGGGGAGCTGTTTTTT,CASSSSRDTGELFF
many,NA,TRBJ2-3,TRBV20-1,TGCAGTGCTAGAGATAAGATGTCGAGCGGGCGCACAGATACGCAGTATTTT,CSARDKMSSGRTDTQYF
many,TRBD2,TRBJ2-5,TRBV29-1,TGCAGCGTTGAAGGGACTAGCGAAGAGACCCAGTACTTC,CSVEGTSEETQYF
many,NA,TRBJ2-7,TRBV12-3/TRBV12-4,TGTGCCAGCAGTTTAGCCGGCTCCTACGAGCAGTACTTC,CASSLAGSYEQYF
many,TRBD2,TRBJ2-1,TRBV7-6,TGTGCCAGCAGCTTATATGCTAGCGGGAGCTCCTACAATGAGCAGTTCTTC,CASSLYASGSSYNEQFF
many,NA,TRBJ1-2,TRBV12-3/TRBV12-4,TGTGCCAGCAGTGAGGGACCGGCGGGTGGCTACACCTTC,CASSEGPAGGYTF
few,TRBD1,TRBJ2-7,TRBV5-1,TGCGCCAGCAGCTGGACGGGACAGGGATTGGTCGAGCAGTACTTC,CASSWTGQGLVEQYF
many,TRBD2,TRBJ2-1,TRBV20-1,TGCAGTGCAACGGGAGGGGTCGGGGGGGCCCAGTTCTTC,CSATGGVGGAQFF
many,TRBD1,TRBJ1-4,TRBV5-1,TGCGCCAGCAGCCCGGGACAGGGGGTAAGAGGACTGTTTTTT,CASSPGQGVRGLFF
many,NA,TRBJ2-3,TRBV12-3/TRBV12-4,TGTGCCAGCAGTGGCCCTGCAAACAAAATGACAGATACGCAGTATTTT,CASSGPANKMTDTQYF
many,TRBD2,TRBJ2-3,TRBV6-2/TRBV6-3,TGTGCCAGCCGGGTCGGGGGGAGCACAGATACGCAGTATTTT,CASRVGGSTDTQYF
many,TRBD2,TRBJ2-1,TRBV12-3/TRBV12-4,TGTGCCAGCAGTTTACTAGCGGGAGGGCTATTCGGCAATGAGCAGTTCTTC,CASSLLAGGLFGNEQFF
many,NA,TRBJ1-2,TRBV6-5,TGTGCCAGCAGTTACTCGGTGAGCCTTAGTGGCTACACCTTC,CASSYSVSLSGYTF
NA,TRBD2,TRBJ2-1,TRBV20-1,TGCAGTGCGAGTAGCGGGGGGAGCTACAATGAGCAGTTCTTC,CSASSGGSYNEQFF
many,TRBD2,TRBJ2-3,TRBV5-1,TGCGCCAGCAGCGGGACTAGCGCATTCCCCACAGATACGCAGTATTTT,CASSGTSAFPTDTQYF
many,NA,TRBJ2-3,TRBV5-1,TGCGCCAGCAGCTTGCACGGCCAGGGAACCTACACAGATACGCAGTATTTT,CASSLHGQGTYTDTQYF
many,NA,TRBJ2-1,TRBV5-1,TGCGCCAGCAGCTTAAGACAGCGGTTGGGCAATGAGCAGTTCTTC,CASSLRQRLGNEQFF
NA,TRBD2,TRBJ2-5,TRBV20-1,TGCAGTGCTACCCACGGACTAGCCCAAGAGACCCAGTACTTC,CSATHGLAQETQYF
many,NA,TRBJ2-4,TRBV7-6,TGTGCCAGCAGCTTAGGGTTTGGGACCGGGGCCAAAAACATTCAGTACTTC,CASSLGFGTGAKNIQYF
few,TRBD1,TRBJ1-2,TRBV25-1,TGTGCCAGCAGTGAATATGAAGGGGGCGCAAATGGCTACACCTTC,CASSEYEGGANGYTF
many,TRBD1,TRBJ2-1,TRBV12-3/TRBV12-4,TGTGCCAGCAGTTTATTCGACAGGGTGGGCAATGAGCAGTTCTTC,CASSLFDRVGNEQFF
many,NA,TRBJ2-1,TRBV5-1,TGCGCCAGCAGCTTGGAGGGACGTTCATACAATGAGCAGTTCTTC,CASSLEGRSYNEQFF
many,NA,TRBJ2-1,TRBV5-5,TGTGCCAGCAGCTTGTTAATAAACTCCGGTGGGGAGCAGTTCTTC,CASSLLINSGGEQFF
NA,TRBD1,TRBJ2-1,TRBV11-1,TGTGCCAGCAGCCCAAACACCGGGACAGGGAGGTCGCATGAGCAGTTCTTC,CASSPNTGTGRSHEQFF
many,TRBD1,TRBJ1-5,TRBV12-3/TRBV12-4,TGTGCCAGCAGATCTACAGGGGTCAATCAGCCCCAGCATTTT,CASRSTGVNQPQHF
many,TRBD2,TRBJ2-3,TRBV20-1,TGCAGTGCTAGAGCACCCCTAGCGGGAGGGCTAGCTAGCACAGATACGCAGTATTTT,CSARAPLAGGLASTDTQYF
few,NA,TRBJ1-2,TRBV6-4,TGTGCCAGCAGTGCACAGGGACGGGCTTATGGCTACACCTTC,CASSAQGRAYGYTF
many,NA,TRBJ2-1,TRBV6-2/TRBV6-3,TGTGCCAGCAGCGGCGGTGGAGTAAACAATGAGCAGTTCTTC,CASSGGGVNNEQFF
NA,NA,TRBJ2-5,TRBV29-1,TGCAGCGCGGCTCGGCCCCCGGAGACCCAGTACTTC,CSAARPPETQYF
many,NA,TRBJ1-2,TRBV20-1,TGCAGTGCTAGCAAGGACTTAAACTATGGCTACACCTTC,CSASKDLNYGYTF
many,NA,TRBJ2-1,TRBV29-1,TGCAGCGTTGAAGGGAACTCAGGTGGATCCTACAATGAGCAGTTCTTC,CSVEGNSGGSYNEQFF
many,TRBD2,TRBJ2-3,TRBV10-3,TGTGCCATCAGCTCCCTCCCGGGACTAGCGGGAGATAACACAGATACGCAGTATTTT,CAISSLPGLAGDNTDTQYF
few,TRBD2,TRBJ2-2,TRBV4-2,TGTGCCAGCAGCCAGGGACTAGCCCTCTACACCGGGGAGCTGTTTTTT,CASSQGLALYTGELFF
many,TRBD2,TRBJ2-1,TRBV5-1,TGCGCCAGCAGCTTGAGACCTAGCGGGAGGGTGCTCACCTACAATGAGCAGTTCTTC,CASSLRPSGRVLTYNEQFF
many,NA,TRBJ2-1,TRBV7-9,TGTGCCAGCAGTTTTAGGGGGGGGCAGTTCTTC,CASSFRGGQFF